This record concerns one T cell receptor beta chain sequence. Its antigen remains unknown. Some clones are missing from TCRdb's copy, which holds only in-frame ones; the method was immunoSEQ multiplex PCR. The table includes about 30,000 clones, roughly 80% detected once. These data come from a study of early stage breast cancer tumors. Points from the study as a whole: Tumors had roughly 2.4-fold higher T cell density and higher clonality than adjacent normal breast tissue.

Losses at the gene ends were 0 bases for V and 1 base for J; bases not matched to a gene: 5. The CDR3 has 16 residues. Per germline, CDR1 SGHRS and CDR2 YFSETQ. The sequenced sample was breast tumor tissue. The chain carries TRBV5-1 and TRBJ2-7; 9 bases are a match to TRBD1. The TCR sequence derives from a person aged 25-39 years with breast cancer. Written as DNA, the CDR3 is TGCGCCAGCAGCTTGGCCACCGGGACAGGGTCCTACGAGCAGTACTTC. Translating gives CASSLATGTGSYEQYF.